This T cell receptor (beta chain) was recovered during a study of spatial heterogeneity in lung cancer. Study overall: Detected sequences consistently included more beta-chain ones than alpha-chain ones. Mean representation of each unique TCR and UMI combination in the raw reads exceeded nine occurrences.

MiXCR, applied by TCRdb to the 5' RACE reads, yields one record per CDR3 protein. This sample has under 50,000 distinct CDR3 sequences; less than 5.5% occur once, and the top ten carry 20% to 30%. Study-wide results and limits: Ubiquitous expanded tumor TCRs were seen in blood more at resection than at follow-up.

Time point specified: sample taken at primary tumor resection. Whole RNA was taken from tumor, nontumor lung or frozen PBMC; it was then sequenced unsorted. This clonotype has at least ten counts. Antigen specificity is unknown. The specimen comprised PBMCs, sampled at surgery. This TCR was sampled from a female donor with early-stage non-small cell lung cancer.

CDR3 DNA sequence: TGTGCCAGCAGCGTTGGACAGATGAACTACGAGCAGTACTTC. Encoded protein: CASSVGQMNYEQYF. The J gene is TRBJ2-7, the V gene TRBV9; TRBD1 might be the D (6 bases). Trimming cost V 2 bases and J 3 bases, with 12 bases left between them. The CDR3 is 14 amino acids. The germline V gene has CDR1 SGDLS and CDR2 YYNGEE.